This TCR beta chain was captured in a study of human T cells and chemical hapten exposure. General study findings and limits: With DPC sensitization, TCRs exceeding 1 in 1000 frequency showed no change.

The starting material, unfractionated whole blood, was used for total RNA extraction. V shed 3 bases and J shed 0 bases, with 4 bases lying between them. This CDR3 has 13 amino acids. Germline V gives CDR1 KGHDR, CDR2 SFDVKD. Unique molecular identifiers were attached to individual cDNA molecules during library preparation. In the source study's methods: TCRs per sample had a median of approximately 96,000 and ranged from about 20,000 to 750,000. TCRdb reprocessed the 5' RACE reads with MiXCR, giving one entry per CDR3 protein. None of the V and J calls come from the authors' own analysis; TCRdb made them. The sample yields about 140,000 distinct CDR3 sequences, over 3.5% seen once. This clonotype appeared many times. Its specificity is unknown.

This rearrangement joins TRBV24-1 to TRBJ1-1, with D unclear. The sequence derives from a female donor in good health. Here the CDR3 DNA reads TGTGCCACCAGTGATCCAATGAACACTGAAGCTTTCTTT. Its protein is CATSDPMNTEAFF.